Presented here are 6 T cell receptor beta chains from one specimen sequenced in a study of CD4 and CD8 cells across lung adenocarcinoma regions. One entry per CDR3 protein results from TCRdb running MiXCR on the PCR reads. Of approximately 8,800 distinct CDR3 sequences listed, 45% to 65% are singletons. Input material: CD8+ T cells from the center of a lung tumor. The source of these receptors is a female donor with lung adenocarcinoma. The CD4 and CD8 labels of this study may be unreliable.

This clonotype was counted at least ten times. The chain joins TRBV28 to TRBJ1-5, with D hard to call. Trimming removed 3 bases at V and 5 bases at J, with 8 bases between. From germline, CDR1 is MDHEN and CDR2 SYDVKM. The CDR3 is 13 amino acids. The CDR3 spells CASSFSGHQPQHF. Written as DNA, the CDR3 is TGTGCCAGCAGTTTCTCTGGGCATCAGCCCCAGCATTTT. Variable domain in full (rest from reference TRBV28 and TRBJ1-5): DVKVTQSSRYLVKRTGEKVFLECVQDMDHENMFWYRQDPGLGLRLIYFSYDVKMKEKGDIPEGYSVSREKKERFSLILESASTNQTSMYLCASSFSGHQPQHFGDGTRLSIL.

This chain uses TRBV7-6 with TRBJ2-1; tentatively, D is TRBD1 or TRBD2 (6 bases each). CDR3 length: 13 residues. V lost 9 bases and J lost 10, with 19 bases in between. Germline V gives CDR1 SGHVS, CDR2 FNYEAQ. The DNA for the CDR3 is TGTGCCAGGGTGCGGGACAAGCTCGGGGAGCAGTTCTTC. It translates to CARVRDKLGEQFF.

The V and J genes are TRBV7-6 and TRBJ2-5; 8 nucleotides match TRBD2. The junction had 13 bases not matched to a gene; V was cut back by 4 bases and J by 0 bases. The CDR3 is 18 amino acids. Germline V gene sequence: CDR1 SGHVS, CDR2 FNYEAQ. The CDR3 DNA reads TGTGCCAGCAGCTCCCCGGGGGGCGGGGGGCGTGACCAAGAGACCCAGTACTTC. This codes for CASSSPGGGGRDQETQYF. Supplemented by reference TRBV7-6 and TRBJ2-5, the full variable domain reads GAGVSQSPRYKVTKRGQDVALRCDPISGHVSLYWYRQALGQGPEFLTYFNYEAQQDKSGLPNDRFSAERPEGSISTLTIQRTEQRDSAMYRCASSSPGGGGRDQETQYFGPGTRLLVL.

Concerning this clonotype itself: One end of the junction fails to match germline, which may point to a read error. The J gene is TRBJ2-3, the V gene TRBV7-2; D remains ambiguous. The CDR3 is 14 amino acids. Germline V gene lookup returns CDR1 SGHTA and CDR2 FQGNSA. The DNA of the CDR3 is TGTGCGGGCACCGGTGTCCGTAGCACAGATACCCAGTATTTC. It translates to CAGTGVRSTDTQYF.

This clonotype came up many times. The chain combines TRBV24-1 with TRBJ2-2; D perhaps matches TRBD2 (5 bases). CDR1 is KGHDR, CDR2 SFDVKD, per germline. There are 16 residues in the CDR3. V was pared by 6 bases and J by 0 bases, with 13 bases between. The CDR3 reads CATSKGSAANTGELFF. CDR3 nucleotide sequence: TGTGCCACCAGTAAAGGTAGCGCCGCGAACACCGGGGAGCTGTTTTTT.

Remarks on this clonotype: A read error may account for a junction end that differs from germline. This chain links TRBV6-1 with TRBJ2-1, with D perhaps TRBD1 or TRBD2 (5 bases each). From germline, CDR1 is MNHNS and CDR2 SASEGT. This CDR3 comprises 14 residues. Written as DNA, the CDR3 is TGTGCCAGCAGTGAGGGGCCAGCCATGATGGAGCGGTTTTTC. Translated, it gives CASSEGPAMMERFF.